The entry that follows covers one T cell receptor (beta chain) sequence. Its cognate antigen has yet to be identified. Qualities for individual bases were not recorded, and no much larger clone is one base off. The collaborating institutions used their own protocols to collect whole blood in K2EDTA tubes. For TCRbeta analysis, collaborator samples were shipped as frozen whole blood, as isolated PBMCs, or as DNA extracted from either sample type. This entry is derived from a study of blood T cell repertoires in COVID-19 (dated by TCRdb to about 2020). General notes on the study: Samples covering the acute and convalescent phases of COVID-19 were provided by collaborators in the United States, Italy and Spain. A freely available public database, intended as a resource for researchers studying the immune response to SARS-CoV-2, is where the repertoires were released. A de-identified subject ID, COVID-19 status, age in years and sex were almost always included in the sample metadata. Deeply sampled blood TCRbeta repertoires from subjects exposed to, actively infected with, or recovered from COVID-19 were included in the dataset. The material from the prospective study consisted of cDNA or gDNA derived from T cells, B-cell-depleted T cells, or PBMCs. Samples were obtained from the ongoing ImmuneRACE study (first 160 participants) and from over 1,000 subjects provided by 6 global collaborators. HLA class I and class II types, where available, came from metadata supplied by the sample provider rather than from assay-based typing.

General conclusions and limits of the study: How much clinical and demographic metadata was included differed by source and by participant, and the metadata was provided uncurated.

TCRbeta CDR3 regions were amplified from genomic DNA using the immunoSEQ Assay, a bias-controlled multiplex PCR. On the study's bioinformatics: Nucleated cell counts per sample were estimated from amplification of reference gene primers within the assay. Sequence reads were collapsed and filtered to measure the absolute abundance of every unique TCRbeta CDR3 rearrangement. For each sample, productive Simpson clonality was calculated by taking the square root of Simpson's diversity index across productive rearrangements. The table was pulled from immuneACCESS by TCRdb, which kept in-frame rearrangements only. Such tables lose some clones; where checked, under half of the loss comes from unresolved V genes, and the rest has no known cause. That table is the source of V, J and clone size, and D and trimming were worked out from the DNA. Present in this sample are 55,000 to 90,000 clones, approximately 89% of which were seen just once. Around 13% of the sample is held by the ten biggest clonotypes.

The specimen was peripheral blood. This receptor was identified in a woman aged 60 to 75 with acute or convalescent COVID-19.

The bases are TGCGCCAGCAGCTTATCTAGCGGGGTCGGCACAGATACGCAGTATTTT. Translated, it gives CASSLSSGVGTDTQYF. The chain couples TRBV5-1 to TRBJ2-3; 9 bases in between match TRBD2. Taken from the germline V gene, the CDR1 and CDR2 loops are SGHRS and YFSETQ. The CDR3 runs 16 amino acids, cysteine and phenylalanine included. Of all the DNA, just the CDR3 is kept, 48 bases in frame from base 1. The germline V and J ends show losses of 2 bases and 1 base respectively, and no gene match explains 5 bases of the junction. The full variable domain, completed from the reference TRBV5-1 and TRBJ2-3 proteins outside the CDR3, reads KAGVTQTPRYLIKTRGQQVTLSCSPISGHRSVSWYQQTPGQGLQFLFEYFSETQRNKGNFPGRFSGRQFSNSRSEMNVSTLELGDSALYLCASSLSSGVGTDTQYFGPGTRLTVL.